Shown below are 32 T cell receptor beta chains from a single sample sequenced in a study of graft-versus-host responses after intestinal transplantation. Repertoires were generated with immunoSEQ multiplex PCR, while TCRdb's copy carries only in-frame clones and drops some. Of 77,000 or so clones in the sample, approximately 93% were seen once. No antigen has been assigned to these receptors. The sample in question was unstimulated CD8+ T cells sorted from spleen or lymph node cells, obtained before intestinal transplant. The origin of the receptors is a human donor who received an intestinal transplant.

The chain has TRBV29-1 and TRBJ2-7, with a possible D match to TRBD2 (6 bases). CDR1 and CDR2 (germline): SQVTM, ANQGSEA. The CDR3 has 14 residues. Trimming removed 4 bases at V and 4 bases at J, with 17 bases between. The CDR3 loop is CSVGVTSEGYEQYF. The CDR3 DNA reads TGCAGCGTTGGTGTGACTTCGGAGGGGTACGAGCAGTACTTC.

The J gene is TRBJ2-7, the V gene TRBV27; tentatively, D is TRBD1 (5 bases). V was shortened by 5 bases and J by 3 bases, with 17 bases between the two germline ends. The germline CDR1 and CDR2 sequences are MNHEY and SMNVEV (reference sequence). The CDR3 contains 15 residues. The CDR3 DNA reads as TGTGCCAGCAGTATACAGGTCGCTGGGATCTACGAGCAGTACTTC. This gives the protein CASSIQVAGIYEQYF.

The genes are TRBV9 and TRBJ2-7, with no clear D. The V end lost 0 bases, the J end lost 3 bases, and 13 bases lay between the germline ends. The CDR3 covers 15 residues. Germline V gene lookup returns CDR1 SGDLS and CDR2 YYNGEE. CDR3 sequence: CASSVGDPADYEQYF. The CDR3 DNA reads TGTGCCAGCAGCGTAGGAGACCCGGCAGACTACGAGCAGTACTTC.

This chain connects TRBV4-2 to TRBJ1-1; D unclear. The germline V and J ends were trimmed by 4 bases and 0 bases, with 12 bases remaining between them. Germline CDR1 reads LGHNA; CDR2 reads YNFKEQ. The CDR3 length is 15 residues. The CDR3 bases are TGTGCCAGCAGCCCGACGATACTCTTGAACACTGAAGCTTTCTTT. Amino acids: CASSPTILLNTEAFF.

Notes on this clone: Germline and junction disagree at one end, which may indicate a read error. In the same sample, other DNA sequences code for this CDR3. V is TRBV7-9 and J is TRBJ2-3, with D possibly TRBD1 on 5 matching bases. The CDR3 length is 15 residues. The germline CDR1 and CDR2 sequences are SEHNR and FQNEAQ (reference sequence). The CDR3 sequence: CASSIAQGATDTQYF. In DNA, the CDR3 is TGTGCCAGCAGCATAGCCCAAGGGGCCACAGATACGCAATATTTT.

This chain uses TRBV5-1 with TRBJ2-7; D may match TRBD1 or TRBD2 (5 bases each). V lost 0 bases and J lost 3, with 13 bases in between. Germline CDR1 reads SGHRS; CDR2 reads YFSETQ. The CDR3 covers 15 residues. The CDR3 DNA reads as TGCGCCAGCAGCTTGGGTGTGCAGGGAGACTACGAGCAGTACTTC. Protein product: CASSLGVQGDYEQYF.

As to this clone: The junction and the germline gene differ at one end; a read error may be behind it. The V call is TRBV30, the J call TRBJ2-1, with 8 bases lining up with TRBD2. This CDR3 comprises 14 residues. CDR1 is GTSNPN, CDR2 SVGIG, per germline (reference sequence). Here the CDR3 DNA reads TGTGTCTGGAGTTGGACGGGAGGGTACAATGAGCAGTTCTTC. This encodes CVWSWTGGYNEQFF.

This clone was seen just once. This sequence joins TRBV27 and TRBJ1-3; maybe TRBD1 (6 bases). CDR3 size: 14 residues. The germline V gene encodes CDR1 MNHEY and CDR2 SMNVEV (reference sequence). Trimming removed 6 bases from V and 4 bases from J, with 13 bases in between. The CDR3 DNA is TGTGCCAGCAGCAATACAGGGTTCGGAAACACCATATATTTT. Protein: CASSNTGFGNTIYF.

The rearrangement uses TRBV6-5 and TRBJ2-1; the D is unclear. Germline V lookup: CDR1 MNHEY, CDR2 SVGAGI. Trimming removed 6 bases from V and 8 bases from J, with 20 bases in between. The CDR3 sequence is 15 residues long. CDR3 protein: CASRMRWVEAHEQFF. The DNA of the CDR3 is TGTGCCAGCAGGATGAGGTGGGTAGAAGCCCATGAGCAGTTCTTC.

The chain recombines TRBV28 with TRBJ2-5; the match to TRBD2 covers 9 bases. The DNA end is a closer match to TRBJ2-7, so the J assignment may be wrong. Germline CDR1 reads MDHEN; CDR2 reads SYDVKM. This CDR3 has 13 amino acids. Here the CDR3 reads CASQASGDYEQYF. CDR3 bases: TGTGCCTCCCAGGCTAGCGGGGATTACGAGCAGTACTTC.

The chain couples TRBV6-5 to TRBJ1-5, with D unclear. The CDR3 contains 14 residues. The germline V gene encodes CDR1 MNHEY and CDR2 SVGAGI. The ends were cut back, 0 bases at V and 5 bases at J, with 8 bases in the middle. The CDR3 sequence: CASSYSWYDQPQHF. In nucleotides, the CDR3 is TGTGCCAGCAGTTACTCGTGGTACGATCAGCCCCAGCATTTT.

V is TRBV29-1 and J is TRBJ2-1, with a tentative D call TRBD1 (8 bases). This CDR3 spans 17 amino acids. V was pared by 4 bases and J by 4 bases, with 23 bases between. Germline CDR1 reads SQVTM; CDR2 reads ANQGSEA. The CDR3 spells CSVAGTGSSGPYNEQFF. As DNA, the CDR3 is TGCAGCGTTGCCGGGACAGGTTCTAGCGGCCCGTACAATGAGCAGTTCTTC.

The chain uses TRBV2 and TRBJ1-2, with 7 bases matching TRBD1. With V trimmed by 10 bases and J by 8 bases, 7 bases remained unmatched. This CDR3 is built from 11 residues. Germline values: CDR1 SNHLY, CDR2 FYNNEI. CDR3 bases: TGTGCCACCCCGACAGGGAGAGGCTACACCTTC. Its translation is CATPTGRGYTF.

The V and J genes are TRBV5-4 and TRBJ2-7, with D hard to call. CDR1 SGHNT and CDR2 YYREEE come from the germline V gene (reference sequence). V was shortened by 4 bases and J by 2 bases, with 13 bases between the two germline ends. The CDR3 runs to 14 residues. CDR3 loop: CASSPDLIPYEQYF. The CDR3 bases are TGTGCCAGCAGCCCGGACCTAATTCCCTACGAGCAGTACTTC.

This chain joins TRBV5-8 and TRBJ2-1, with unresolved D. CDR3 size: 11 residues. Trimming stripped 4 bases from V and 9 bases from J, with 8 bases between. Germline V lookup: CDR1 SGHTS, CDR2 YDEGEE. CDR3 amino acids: CASSPGVEQFF. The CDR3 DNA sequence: TGTGCCAGCAGCCCTGGCGTTGAGCAGTTCTTC.

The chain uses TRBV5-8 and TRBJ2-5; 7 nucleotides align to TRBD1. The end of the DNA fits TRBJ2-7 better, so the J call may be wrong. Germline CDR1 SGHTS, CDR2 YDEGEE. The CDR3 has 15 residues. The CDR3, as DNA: TGTGCCAGCAGCCCCGGGACAGCCCCCGGGTACGAGCAGTACTTC. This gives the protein CASSPGTAPGYEQYF.

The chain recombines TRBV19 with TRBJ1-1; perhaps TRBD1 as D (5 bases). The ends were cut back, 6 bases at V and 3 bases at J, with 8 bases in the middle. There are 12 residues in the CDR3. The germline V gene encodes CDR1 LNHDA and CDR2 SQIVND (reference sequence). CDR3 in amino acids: CASRGGYTEAFF. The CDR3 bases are TGTGCCAGTAGGGGGGGTTACACTGAAGCTTTCTTT.

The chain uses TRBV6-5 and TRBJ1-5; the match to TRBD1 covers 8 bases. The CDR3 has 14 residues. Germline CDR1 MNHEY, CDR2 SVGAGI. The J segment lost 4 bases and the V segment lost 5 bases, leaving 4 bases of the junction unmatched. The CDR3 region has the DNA TGTGCCAGCAGTCCAGGGGGCGGGAATCAGCCCCAGCATTTT. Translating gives CASSPGGGNQPQHF.

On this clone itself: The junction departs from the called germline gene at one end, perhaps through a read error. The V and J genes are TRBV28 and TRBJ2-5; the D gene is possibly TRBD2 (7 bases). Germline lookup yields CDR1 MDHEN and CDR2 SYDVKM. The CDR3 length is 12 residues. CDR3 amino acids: CASTWGASGTHF. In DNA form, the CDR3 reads TGTGCCAGCACGTGGGGGGCTAGCGGTACCCACTTC.

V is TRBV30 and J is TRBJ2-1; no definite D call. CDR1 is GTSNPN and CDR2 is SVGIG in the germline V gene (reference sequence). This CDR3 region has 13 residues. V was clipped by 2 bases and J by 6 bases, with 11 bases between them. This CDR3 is CAWSIVPGNEQFF. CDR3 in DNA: TGTGCCTGGAGTATAGTCCCAGGCAATGAGCAGTTCTTC.

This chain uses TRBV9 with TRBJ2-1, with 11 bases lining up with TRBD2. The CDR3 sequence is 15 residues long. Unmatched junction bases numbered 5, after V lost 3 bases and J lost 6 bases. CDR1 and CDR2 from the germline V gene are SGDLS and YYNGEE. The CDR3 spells CASSAGGTSGNEQFF. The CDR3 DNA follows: TGTGCCAGCAGCGCCGGCGGGACTAGCGGCAATGAGCAGTTCTTC.

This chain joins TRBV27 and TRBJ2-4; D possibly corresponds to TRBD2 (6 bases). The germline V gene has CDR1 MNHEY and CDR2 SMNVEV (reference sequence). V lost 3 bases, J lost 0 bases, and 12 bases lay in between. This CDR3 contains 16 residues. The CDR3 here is CASSLWTNLAKNIQYF. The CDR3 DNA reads TGTGCCAGCAGTTTGTGGACTAACCTAGCCAAAAACATTCAGTACTTC.

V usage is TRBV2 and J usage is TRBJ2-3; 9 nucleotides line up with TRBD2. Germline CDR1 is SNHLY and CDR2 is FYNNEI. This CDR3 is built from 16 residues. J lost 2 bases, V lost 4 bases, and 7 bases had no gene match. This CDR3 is CASSGWLAGDTDTQYF. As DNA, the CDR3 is TGTGCCAGCAGTGGTTGGTTAGCGGGAGACACAGATACGCAGTATTTT.

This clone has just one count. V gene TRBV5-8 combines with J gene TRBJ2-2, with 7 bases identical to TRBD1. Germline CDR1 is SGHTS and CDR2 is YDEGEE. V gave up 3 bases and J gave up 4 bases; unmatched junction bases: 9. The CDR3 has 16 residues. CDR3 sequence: CASSSNRGPLTGELFF. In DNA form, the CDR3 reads TGTGCCAGCAGCTCCAACAGGGGTCCTCTCACCGGGGAGCTGTTTTTT.

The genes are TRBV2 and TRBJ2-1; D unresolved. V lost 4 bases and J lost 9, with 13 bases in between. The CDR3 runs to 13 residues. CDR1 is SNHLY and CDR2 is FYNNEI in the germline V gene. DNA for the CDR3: TGTGCCAGCAGTGTCTTGAAGAAGGTTGAGCAGTTCTTC. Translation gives CASSVLKKVEQFF. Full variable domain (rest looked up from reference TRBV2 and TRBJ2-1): EPEVTQTPSHQVTQMGQEVILRCVPISNHLYFYWYRQILGQKVEFLVSFYNNEISEKSEIFDDQFSVERPDGSNFTLKIRSTKLEDSAMYFCASSVLKKVEQFFGPGTRLTVL.

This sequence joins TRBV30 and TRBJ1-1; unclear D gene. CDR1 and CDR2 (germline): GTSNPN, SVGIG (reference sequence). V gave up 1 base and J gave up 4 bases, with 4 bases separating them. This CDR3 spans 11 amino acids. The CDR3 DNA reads TGTGCCTGGAGTGCCACCACTGAAGCTTTCTTT. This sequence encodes CAWSATTEAFF.

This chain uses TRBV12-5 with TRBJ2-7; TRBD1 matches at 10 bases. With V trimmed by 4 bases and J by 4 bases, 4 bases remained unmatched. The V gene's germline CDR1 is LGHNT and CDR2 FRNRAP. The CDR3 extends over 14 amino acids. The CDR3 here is CASGSTGGLYEQYF. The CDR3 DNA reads TGTGCTAGTGGTTCGACAGGGGGCCTGTACGAGCAGTACTTC.

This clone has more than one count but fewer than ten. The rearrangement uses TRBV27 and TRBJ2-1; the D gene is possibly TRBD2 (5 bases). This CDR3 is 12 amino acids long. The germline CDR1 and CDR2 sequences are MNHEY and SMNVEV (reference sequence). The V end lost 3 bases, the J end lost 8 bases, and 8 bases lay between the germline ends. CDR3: CASSFTSHEQFF. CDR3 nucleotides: TGTGCCAGCAGTTTTACTAGTCATGAGCAGTTCTTC.

The CDR3 DNA is TGTGCCTGGACCCTGTGGGCAGGCGCCTTGAACACTGAAGCTTTCTTT. It codes for CAWTLWAGALNTEAFF. The rearrangement links TRBV30 to TRBJ1-1, with D hard to call. The V and J ends lost 4 bases and 0 bases respectively, with 18 bases between them. The CDR3 loop spans 16 amino acids. Germline lookup yields CDR1 GTSNPN and CDR2 SVGIG (reference sequence). Looking up the rest from reference TRBV30 and TRBJ1-1 gives the full variable domain: SQTIHQWPATLVQPVGSPLSLECTVEGTSNPNLYWYRQAAGRGLQLLFYSVGIGQISSEVPQNLSASRPQDRQFILSSKKLLLSDSGFYLCAWTLWAGALNTEAFFGQGTRLTVV.

This CDR3 is CASSLTSYLISDTQYF. For the CDR3, the DNA is TGTGCCAGCAGTTTAACGAGCTATTTGATTTCAGATACGCAGTATTTT. The chain carries TRBV27 and TRBJ2-3; no clear D gene. Germline CDR1 reads MNHEY; CDR2 reads SMNVEV (reference sequence). V lost 2 bases and J 4 bases, leaving 16 bases between the germline ends. The CDR3 length is 16 residues.

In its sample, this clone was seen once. CDR3 sequence: CASGLPNQPQHF. The CDR3 nucleotides are TGTGCCAGCGGGCTCCCCAATCAGCCCCAGCATTTT. This rearrangement joins TRBV6-5 to TRBJ1-5; D call uncertain. CDR3 length: 12 amino acids. CDR1 is MNHEY, CDR2 SVGAGI, per germline. Trimming pared 8 bases from V and 3 bases from J, leaving 8 bases between.

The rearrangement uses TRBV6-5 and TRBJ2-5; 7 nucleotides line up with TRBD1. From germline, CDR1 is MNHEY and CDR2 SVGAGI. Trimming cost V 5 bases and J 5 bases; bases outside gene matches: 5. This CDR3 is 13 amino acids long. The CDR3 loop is CASSATGRETQYF. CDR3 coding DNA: TGTGCCAGCAGTGCGACAGGGCGGGAGACCCAGTACTTC.